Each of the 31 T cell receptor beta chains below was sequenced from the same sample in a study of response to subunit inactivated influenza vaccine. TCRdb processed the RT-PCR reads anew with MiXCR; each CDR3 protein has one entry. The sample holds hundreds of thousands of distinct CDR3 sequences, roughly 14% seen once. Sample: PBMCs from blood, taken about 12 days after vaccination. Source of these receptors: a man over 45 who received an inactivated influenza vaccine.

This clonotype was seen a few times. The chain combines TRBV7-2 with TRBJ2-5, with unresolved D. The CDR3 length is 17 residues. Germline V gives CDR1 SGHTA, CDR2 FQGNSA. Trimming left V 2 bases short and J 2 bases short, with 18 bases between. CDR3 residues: CASSLNMVGVIQETQYF. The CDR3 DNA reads TGTGCCAGCAGCTTAAACATGGTTGGAGTAATTCAAGAGACCCAGTACTTC.

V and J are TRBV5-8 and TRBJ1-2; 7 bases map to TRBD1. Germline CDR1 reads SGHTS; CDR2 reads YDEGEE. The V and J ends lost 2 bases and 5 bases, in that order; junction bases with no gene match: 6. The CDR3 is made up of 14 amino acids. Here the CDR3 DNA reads TGTGCCAGCAGCTTCGGACAGGCAGGTTATGGCTACACCTTC. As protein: CASSFGQAGYGYTF. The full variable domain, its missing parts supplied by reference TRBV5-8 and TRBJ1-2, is EAGVTQSPTHLIKTRGQQATLRCSPISGHTSVYWYQQALGLGLQFLLWYDEGEERNRGNFPPRFSGRQFPNYSSELNVNALELEDSALYLCASSFGQAGYGYTFGSGTRLTVV.

As DNA, the CDR3 is TGTGCCAGCAGCGGGAGGGGGCACAATGAGCAGTTCTTC. It specifies CASSGRGHNEQFF. The chain uses TRBV10-3 and TRBJ2-1; 10 bases agree with TRBD2. CDR1 is ENHRY, CDR2 SYGVKD, per germline. V trimming: 10 bases; J trimming: 5 bases; junction bases outside the gene matches: 5. This CDR3 is built from 13 residues.

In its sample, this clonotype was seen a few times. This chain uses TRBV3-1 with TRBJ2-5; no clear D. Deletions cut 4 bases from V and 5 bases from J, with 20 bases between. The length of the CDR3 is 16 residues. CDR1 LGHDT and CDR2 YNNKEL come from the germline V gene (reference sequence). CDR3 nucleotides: TGTGCCAGCAGCCTAATGACCCGGGCCCAGACGGAGACCCAGTACTTC. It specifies CASSLMTRAQTETQYF.

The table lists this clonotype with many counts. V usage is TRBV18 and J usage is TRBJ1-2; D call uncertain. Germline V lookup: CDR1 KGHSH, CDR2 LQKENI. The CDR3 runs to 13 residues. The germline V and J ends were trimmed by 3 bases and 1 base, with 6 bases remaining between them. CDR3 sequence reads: CASSPEINYGYTF. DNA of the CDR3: TGTGCCAGCTCACCCGAGATTAACTATGGCTACACCTTC.

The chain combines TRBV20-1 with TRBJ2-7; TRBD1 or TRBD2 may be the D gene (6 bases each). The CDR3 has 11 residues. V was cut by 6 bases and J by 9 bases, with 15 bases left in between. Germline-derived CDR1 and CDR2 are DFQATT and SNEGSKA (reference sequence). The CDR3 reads CSAEGGYRQYF. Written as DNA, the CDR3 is TGCAGTGCAGAAGGGGGGTACAGGCAGTACTTC.

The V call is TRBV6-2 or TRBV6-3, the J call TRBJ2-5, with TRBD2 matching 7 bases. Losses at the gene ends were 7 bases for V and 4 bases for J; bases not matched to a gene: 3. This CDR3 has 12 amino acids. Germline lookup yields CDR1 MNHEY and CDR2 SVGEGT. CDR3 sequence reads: CASNPGGETQYF. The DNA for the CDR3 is TGTGCCAGCAATCCGGGGGGAGAGACCCAGTACTTC.

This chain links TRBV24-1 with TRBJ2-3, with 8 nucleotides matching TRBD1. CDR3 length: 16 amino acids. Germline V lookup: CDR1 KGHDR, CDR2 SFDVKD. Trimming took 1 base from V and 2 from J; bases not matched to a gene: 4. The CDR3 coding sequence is TGTGCCACCAGTGATTTCGCAGGGGGCATCACAGATACGCAGTATTTT. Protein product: CATSDFAGGITDTQYF.

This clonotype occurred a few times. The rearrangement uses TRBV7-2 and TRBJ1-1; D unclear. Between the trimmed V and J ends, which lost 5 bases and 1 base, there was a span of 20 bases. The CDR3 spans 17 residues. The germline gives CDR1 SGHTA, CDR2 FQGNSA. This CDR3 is CASSANLFRTRNTEAFF. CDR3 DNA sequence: TGTGCCAGCAGCGCCAACCTATTCCGGACTCGGAACACTGAAGCTTTCTTT.

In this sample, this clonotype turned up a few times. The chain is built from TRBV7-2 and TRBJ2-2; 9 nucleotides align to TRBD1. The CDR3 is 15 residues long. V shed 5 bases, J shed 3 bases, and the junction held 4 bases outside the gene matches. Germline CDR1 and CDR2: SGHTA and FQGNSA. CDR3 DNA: TGTGCCAGCAGCCAACAGGGGGCGCACACCGGGGAGCTGTTTTTT. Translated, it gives CASSQQGAHTGELFF.

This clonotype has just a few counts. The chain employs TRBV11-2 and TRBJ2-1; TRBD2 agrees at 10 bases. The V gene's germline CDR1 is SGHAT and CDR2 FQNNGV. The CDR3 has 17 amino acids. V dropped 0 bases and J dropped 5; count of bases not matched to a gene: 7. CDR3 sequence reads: CASSLDIAGGPNNEQFF. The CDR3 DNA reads TGTGCCAGCAGCTTAGATATAGCGGGAGGTCCGAACAATGAGCAGTTCTTC.

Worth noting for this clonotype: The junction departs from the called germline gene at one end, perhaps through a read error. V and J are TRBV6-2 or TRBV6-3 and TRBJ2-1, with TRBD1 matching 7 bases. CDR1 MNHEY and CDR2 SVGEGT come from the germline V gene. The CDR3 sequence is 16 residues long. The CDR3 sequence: CASSSNDRAFYYEQFF. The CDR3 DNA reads TGTGCCAGCAGTTCCAACGACAGGGCTTTCTACTATGAGCAGTTCTTC.

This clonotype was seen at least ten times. The CDR3 sequence: CASSLGFARSGDTQYF. The CDR3 DNA reads TGTGCCAGCAGCTTGGGGTTCGCCCGCTCGGGAGATACGCAGTATTTT. V and J are TRBV5-4 and TRBJ2-3; D gene unclear. This CDR3 spans 16 amino acids. V was trimmed by 0 bases and J by 5 bases, leaving 16 bases between them. Germline lookup yields CDR1 SGHNT and CDR2 YYREEE (reference sequence).

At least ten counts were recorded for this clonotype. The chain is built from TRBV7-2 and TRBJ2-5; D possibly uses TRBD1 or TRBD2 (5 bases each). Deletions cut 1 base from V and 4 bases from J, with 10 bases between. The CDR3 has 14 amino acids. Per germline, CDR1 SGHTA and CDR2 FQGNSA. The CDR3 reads CASSLGLGTETQYF. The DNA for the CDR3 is TGTGCCAGCAGCTTAGGTCTAGGGACAGAGACCCAGTACTTC.

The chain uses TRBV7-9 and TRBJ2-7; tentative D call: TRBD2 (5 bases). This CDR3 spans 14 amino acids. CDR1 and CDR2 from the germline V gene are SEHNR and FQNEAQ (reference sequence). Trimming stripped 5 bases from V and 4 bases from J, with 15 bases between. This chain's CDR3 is CASSTYGGSYEQYF. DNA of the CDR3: TGTGCCAGCAGCACCTACGGAGGATCGTACGAGCAGTACTTC.

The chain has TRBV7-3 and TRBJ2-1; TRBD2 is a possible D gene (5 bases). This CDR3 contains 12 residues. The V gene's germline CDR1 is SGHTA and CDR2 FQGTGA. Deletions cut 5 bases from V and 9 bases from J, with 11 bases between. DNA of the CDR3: TGTGCCAGCAGCCCCGTAGGAGGTGAGCAGTTCTTC. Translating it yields CASSPVGGEQFF.

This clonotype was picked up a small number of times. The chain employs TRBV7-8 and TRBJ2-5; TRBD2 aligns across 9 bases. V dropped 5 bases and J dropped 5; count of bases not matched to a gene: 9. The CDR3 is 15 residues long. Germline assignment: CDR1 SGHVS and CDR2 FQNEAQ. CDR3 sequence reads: CASSTPGTSRETQYF. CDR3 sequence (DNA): TGTGCCAGCAGCACTCCCGGGACTAGCCGGGAGACCCAGTACTTC.

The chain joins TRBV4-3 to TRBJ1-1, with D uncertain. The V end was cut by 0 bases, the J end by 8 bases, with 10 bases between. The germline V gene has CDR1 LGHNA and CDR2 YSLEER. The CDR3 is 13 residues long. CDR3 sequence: CASSQDFSREAFF. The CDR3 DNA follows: TGCGCCAGCAGCCAAGATTTCTCTCGGGAAGCTTTCTTT.

The CDR3 spells CASSLVTGEKLFF. In DNA form, the CDR3 reads TGTGCCAGCAGCTTAGTGACGGGAGAAAAACTGTTTTTT. V is TRBV7-2 and J is TRBJ1-4; no firm D call. The V end was cut by 1 base, the J end by 8 bases, with 8 bases between. Germline CDR1 is SGHTA and CDR2 is FQGNSA. The CDR3 has 13 residues.

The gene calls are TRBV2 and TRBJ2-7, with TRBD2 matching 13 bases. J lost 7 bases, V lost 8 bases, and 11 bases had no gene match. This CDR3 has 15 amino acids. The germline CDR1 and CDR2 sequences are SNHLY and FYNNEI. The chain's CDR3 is CASEGTSGASGEQYF. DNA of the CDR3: TGTGCCAGCGAAGGGACTAGCGGGGCCTCCGGAGAGCAGTACTTC.

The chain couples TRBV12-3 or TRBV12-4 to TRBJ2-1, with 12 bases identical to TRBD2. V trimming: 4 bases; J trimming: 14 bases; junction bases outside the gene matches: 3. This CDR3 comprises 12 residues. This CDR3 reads CASSSRLAGEFF. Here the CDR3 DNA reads TGTGCCAGCAGTTCACGACTAGCGGGGGAGTTCTTC.

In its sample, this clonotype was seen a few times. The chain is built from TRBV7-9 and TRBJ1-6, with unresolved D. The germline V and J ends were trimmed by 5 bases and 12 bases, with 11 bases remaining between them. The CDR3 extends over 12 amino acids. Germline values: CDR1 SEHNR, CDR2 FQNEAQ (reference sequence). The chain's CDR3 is CASSTPSGPLHF. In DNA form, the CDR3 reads TGTGCCAGCAGCACCCCCTCCGGACCCCTCCACTTT.

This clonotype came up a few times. The CDR3 is CASSYSVDGHGGNEQFF. The CDR3 DNA reads as TGTGCCAGCAGTTACTCGGTAGACGGGCATGGAGGCAATGAGCAGTTCTTC. The rearrangement joins TRBV6-2 or TRBV6-3 to TRBJ2-1, with D perhaps matching TRBD2 (5 bases). The ends were cut back, 0 bases at V and 6 bases at J, with 18 bases in the middle. CDR1 and CDR2 (germline): MNHEY, SVGEGT. This CDR3 spans 17 amino acids.

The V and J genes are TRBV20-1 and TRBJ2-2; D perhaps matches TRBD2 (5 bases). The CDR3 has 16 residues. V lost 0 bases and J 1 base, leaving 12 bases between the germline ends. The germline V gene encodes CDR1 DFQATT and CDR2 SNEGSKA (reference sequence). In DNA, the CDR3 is TGCAGTGCTAGAGAGCCAACGGGGATGAACACCGGGGAGCTGTTTTTT. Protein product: CSAREPTGMNTGELFF.

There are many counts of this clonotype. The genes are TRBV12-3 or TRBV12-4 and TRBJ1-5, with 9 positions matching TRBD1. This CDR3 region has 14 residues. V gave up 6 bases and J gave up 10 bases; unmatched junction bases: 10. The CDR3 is CASREGQGHLPQHF. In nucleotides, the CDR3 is TGTGCCAGCAGGGAGGGACAGGGACATTTACCCCAGCATTTT.

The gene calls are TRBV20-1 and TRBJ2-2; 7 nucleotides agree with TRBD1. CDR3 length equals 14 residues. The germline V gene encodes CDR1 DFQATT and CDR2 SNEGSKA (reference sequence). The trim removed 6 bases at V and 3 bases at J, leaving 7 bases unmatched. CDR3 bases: TGCAGTGCCACGACAGGGTCCCACACCGGGGAGCTGTTTTTT. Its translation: CSATTGSHTGELFF.

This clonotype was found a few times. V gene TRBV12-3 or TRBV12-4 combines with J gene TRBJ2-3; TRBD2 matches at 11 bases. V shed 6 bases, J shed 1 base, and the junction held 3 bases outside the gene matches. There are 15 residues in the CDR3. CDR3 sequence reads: CASRLTSGGTDTQYF. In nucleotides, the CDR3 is TGTGCCAGCAGGCTGACTAGCGGGGGCACAGATACGCAGTATTTT.

The CDR3 bases are TGTGCCAGCAGTTCTTATGTAGGGTCGAACACCGGGGAGCTGTTTTTT. It codes for CASSSYVGSNTGELFF. This chain uses TRBV7-9 with TRBJ2-2, with D unclear. Germline loops: CDR1 SEHNR, CDR2 FQNEAQ (reference sequence). Between the trimmed V and J ends, which lost 6 bases and 0 bases, there was a span of 14 bases. The CDR3 spans 16 residues.

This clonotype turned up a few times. CDR3 protein: CASSARTGANSPLHF. CDR3 sequence (DNA): TGTGCCAGCAGCGCAAGGACAGGGGCTAATTCACCCCTCCACTTT. The V call is TRBV3-1, the J call TRBJ1-6, with TRBD1 identical over 9 bases. The CDR3 length is 15 residues. V lost 5 bases to trimming and J lost 6 bases; unmatched junction nucleotides: 5. The V gene's germline CDR1 is LGHDT and CDR2 YNNKEL (reference sequence).

This CDR3 reads CASSLVGARELFF. The DNA of the CDR3 is TGCGCCAGCAGCTTGGTAGGGGCCCGGGAGCTGTTTTTT. V gene TRBV5-1 combines with J gene TRBJ2-2; weak D call: TRBD1 (5 bases). The V end lost 0 bases, the J end lost 9 bases, and 9 bases lay between the germline ends. The CDR3 covers 13 residues. CDR1 SGHRS and CDR2 YFSETQ come from the germline V gene.

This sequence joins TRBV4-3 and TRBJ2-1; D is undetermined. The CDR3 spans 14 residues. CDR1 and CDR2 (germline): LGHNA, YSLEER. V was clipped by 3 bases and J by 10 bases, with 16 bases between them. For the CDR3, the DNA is TGCGCCAGCAGCCACCTGCCCCCGGTAGCCGAGCAGTTCTTC. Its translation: CASSHLPPVAEQFF.